The text below deals with one T cell receptor beta chain. Original methodology: Quantification of nucleated cells was approximated via reference gene primer amplification. Measured with immunoSEQ multiplex PCR; TCRdb has only the in-frame clones, and not every one. V and J calls and clone size come straight from that table; D and trimming were deduced from the DNA. The data show some 54,000 clones, around 81% seen once. Seattle patients were enrolled during active infection and followed longitudinally. Germline CDR1 is SGHAT and CDR2 is FQDESV (reference sequence). With 1 base removed from V and 6 bases from J, the gap between germline ends came to 7 bases. CDR3 length equals 12 residues. This entry belongs to a study of blood T cell repertoires in COVID-19. Study summary: T cells, B-cell-depleted T cells, or PBMCs supplied cDNA or gDNA.

The sequencing sample was made of peripheral blood. The sequence was collected from a woman of 80 years or more with COVID-19, enrolled during active disease. The rearrangement uses TRBV11-1 and TRBJ2-7; unclear D gene. The CDR3 here is CASSLVEAEQYF. In nucleotides, the CDR3 is TGTGCCAGCAGCTTAGTTGAAGCCGAGCAGTACTTC.